The next 18 T cell receptor beta chains were all read from a single sample in a study of blood T cell repertoires in COVID-19. Only in-frame clones appear in the TCRdb table, and some are missing; sequencing was by immunoSEQ multiplex PCR. The table has approximately 210,000 clones, roughly 89% seen once. Sequencing was done on a sample of peripheral blood. These receptor sequences come from a man aged 25-40 years who had recovered from COVID-19.

This clone was observed once. The V and J genes are TRBV9 and TRBJ1-4; TRBD1 matches 12 bases. The germline gives CDR1 SGDLS, CDR2 YYNGEE. Trimming took 3 bases from V and 8 from J; bases not matched to a gene: 5. This CDR3 comprises 15 residues. In nucleotides, the CDR3 is TGTGCCAGCAGCGGAGGGACAGGGGGCGGAGAAAAACTGTTTTTT. As protein: CASSGGTGGGEKLFF.

The V call is TRBV7-2, the J call TRBJ1-1; 9 bases fit TRBD1. This CDR3 is built from 16 residues. V shed 3 bases and J 1 base; nucleotides not matched to a gene: 6. CDR1 and CDR2 from the germline V gene are SGHTA and FQGNSA. CDR3 region: CASSFGQGLPNTEAFF. CDR3 coding DNA: TGTGCCAGCAGCTTCGGACAGGGGCTGCCGAACACTGAAGCTTTCTTT. Based on the CDR3 plus reference TRBV7-2 and TRBJ1-1, the full variable domain is GAGVSQSPSNKVTEKGKDVELRCDPISGHTALYWYRQSLGQGLEFLIYFQGNSAPDKSGLPSDRFSAERTGGSVSTLTIQRTQQEDSAVYLCASSFGQGLPNTEAFFGQGTRLTVV.

With respect to this clone: Other DNA sequences of this sample code for an identical CDR3. This chain links TRBV11-3 with TRBJ2-2; a possible D gene is TRBD1 (6 bases). There are 15 residues in the CDR3. CDR1 and CDR2 (germline): SGHNT, YENEEA. Trimming removed 1 base from V and 2 bases from J, with 8 bases in between. DNA for the CDR3: TGTGCCAGCAGCTTAGCCGGGACAAACACCGGGGAGCTGTTTTTT. Protein sequence: CASSLAGTNTGELFF.

V and J are TRBV24-1 and TRBJ2-3; tentatively, D is TRBD1 (6 bases). The CDR3 is 15 residues long. The ends were cut back, 3 bases at V and 1 base at J, with 10 bases in the middle. The germline V gene encodes CDR1 KGHDR and CDR2 SFDVKD. The CDR3 DNA follows: TGTGCCACCAGTGATGGGCACAGGGGCACAGATACGCAGTATTTT. Its translation is CATSDGHRGTDTQYF.

The chain carries TRBV19 and TRBJ1-1; the D is unclear. Looked up from germline, CDR1 is LNHDA and CDR2 is SQIVND (reference sequence). This CDR3 has 11 residues. V was cut by 6 bases and J by 7 bases, with 9 bases left in between. Here the CDR3 reads CASRLRGEAFF. Here the CDR3 DNA reads TGTGCCAGTAGGCTACGGGGTGAAGCTTTCTTT.

This sequence joins TRBV27 and TRBJ1-1; D gene uncertain. Per the germline V gene, CDR1 is MNHEY and CDR2 is SMNVEV (reference sequence). Trimming removed 6 bases at V and 1 base at J, with 9 bases between. CDR3 size: 13 residues. Here the CDR3 DNA reads TGTGCCAGCAGGGTCCCCGGGAACACTGAAGCTTTCTTT. Amino acids: CASRVPGNTEAFF.

The CDR3 loop is CASSTFRTGGYGYTF. CDR3 DNA sequence: TGTGCCAGCAGTACCTTTCGGACAGGCGGCTATGGCTACACCTTC. The chain has TRBV6-6 and TRBJ1-2; 7 positions agree with TRBD1. The CDR3 totals 15 residues. The germline V gene has CDR1 MNHNY and CDR2 SVGAGI (reference sequence). Losses at the gene ends were 5 bases for V and 4 bases for J; bases not matched to a gene: 10.

The V and J genes are TRBV7-9 and TRBJ1-2; 10 positions match TRBD1. CDR1 and CDR2 from the germline V gene are SEHNR and FQNEAQ (reference sequence). J gave up 4 bases and V 4 bases, and 6 bases lay outside the gene matches. The CDR3 consists of 15 residues. The CDR3 region has the DNA TGTGCCAGCAGCTGGGGACAGGGGTGGGGCTATGGCTACACCTTC. It codes for CASSWGQGWGYGYTF.

As for this clone: Because the CDR3's place on the DNA is in doubt, the DNA is left out and the CDR3 is given as listed by TCRdb. The chain joins TRBV6-6 to TRBJ1-2; TRBD1 is the table's D call and was not checked against the DNA. The CDR3 is 14 amino acids long, termini counted. The V gene's germline CDR1 is MNHNY and CDR2 SVGAGI (reference sequence). CDR3 loop: CASSSSDRVYGYTF.

This clone was detected only a few times. This sequence joins TRBV10-3 and TRBJ2-1, with TRBD2 as a possible D gene (6 bases). The CDR3 runs to 14 residues. V shed 2 bases and J shed 5 bases, with 10 bases lying between them. The germline V gene has CDR1 ENHRY and CDR2 SYGVKD. The CDR3 reads CAISENGGHNEQFF. CDR3 sequence (DNA): TGTGCCATCAGTGAGAACGGGGGACACAATGAGCAGTTCTTC.

This chain joins TRBV11-2 and TRBJ2-1; weak D call: TRBD1 (5 bases). CDR1 SGHAT and CDR2 FQNNGV come from the germline V gene. The CDR3 runs 11 residues. The CDR3 nucleotides are TGTGTGATAGCAGGGTACAATGAGCAGTTCTTC. It specifies CVIAGYNEQFF. Supplemented by reference TRBV11-2 and TRBJ2-1, the full variable domain reads EAGVAQSPRYKIIEKRQSVAFWCNPISGHATLYWYQQILGQGPKLLIQFQNNGVVDDSQLPKDRFSAERLKGVDSTLKIQPAKLEDSAVYLCVIAGYNEQFFGPGTRLTVL.

The J gene is TRBJ1-4, the V gene TRBV3-1 (or the pseudogene TRBV3-2), with D possibly TRBD1 on 6 matching bases. The CDR3 loop spans 15 amino acids. V was pared by 4 bases and J by 2 bases, with 11 bases between. Germline V gene sequence: CDR1 LGHDT, CDR2 YNNKEL (reference sequence). The CDR3 reads CASSPRGYTNEKLFF. CDR3 sequence (DNA): TGTGCCAGCAGCCCTAGGGGGTACACTAATGAAAAACTGTTTTTT.

DNA of the CDR3: TGTGCCAGCAGACAGTTTTGGACAGATACGCAGTATTTT. Its translation: CASRQFWTDTQYF. The rearrangement links TRBV6-5 to TRBJ2-3; no reliable D call. The CDR3 loop spans 13 amino acids. Germline values: CDR1 MNHEY, CDR2 SVGAGI. V lost 6 bases and J 3 bases, leaving 10 bases between the germline ends.

The CDR3 DNA reads TGCGCCAGCTCCTCGGCCAATAAAGAGGGCGAGCAGTACTTC. Amino acids: CASSSANKEGEQYF. The chain links TRBV5-1 to TRBJ2-7; maybe TRBD2 (5 bases). Germline values: CDR1 SGHRS, CDR2 YFSETQ. Trimming cost V 7 bases and J 6 bases, with 20 bases left between them. The CDR3 loop spans 14 amino acids. The full variable domain, rest sourced from reference TRBV5-1 and TRBJ2-7, is KAGVTQTPRYLIKTRGQQVTLSCSPISGHRSVSWYQQTPGQGLQFLFEYFSETQRNKGNFPGRFSGRQFSNSRSEMNVSTLELGDSALYLCASSSANKEGEQYFGPGTRLTVT.

The chain has TRBV6-2 or TRBV6-3 and TRBJ2-6; 8 nucleotides align to TRBD1. V dropped 5 bases and J dropped 2; count of bases not matched to a gene: 11. Germline CDR1 reads MNHEY; CDR2 reads SVGEGT. CDR3 length equals 18 residues. The CDR3, as DNA: TGTGCCAGCAGTGGGCGGACAGGGCGTCCTACTGGGGCCAACGTCCTGACTTTC. It is translated as CASSGRTGRPTGANVLTF.

This sequence joins TRBV19 and TRBJ1-1; D remains unclear. This CDR3 has 11 residues. Trimming pared 9 bases from V and 5 bases from J, leaving 10 bases between. Germline values: CDR1 LNHDA, CDR2 SQIVND (reference sequence). The CDR3 here is CASPSVTEAFF. The CDR3 coding sequence is TGTGCCAGCCCCAGCGTAACTGAAGCTTTCTTT. The complete variable domain, with remaining parts taken from reference TRBV19 and TRBJ1-1, reads DGGITQSPKYLFRKEGQNVTLSCEQNLNHDAMYWYRQDPGQGLRLIYYSQIVNDFQKGDIAEGYSVSREKKESFPLTVTSAQKNPTAFYLCASPSVTEAFFGQGTRLTVV.

The J gene is TRBJ1-5, the V gene TRBV6-4; D call uncertain. The CDR3 is 14 residues long. Germline V gene lookup returns CDR1 MRHNA and CDR2 SNTAGT. Deletions cut 0 bases from V and 7 bases from J, with 10 bases between. CDR3 coding DNA: TGTGCCAGCAGTGACTCCATCGGGTCACAGCCCCAGCATTTT. Translation: CASSDSIGSQPQHF.

This chain joins TRBV11-2 and TRBJ1-1; D ambiguous. The germline CDR1 and CDR2 sequences are SGHAT and FQNNGV. The CDR3 has 14 residues. V lost 2 bases, J lost 1 base, and 8 bases lay in between. The CDR3 DNA reads as TGTGCCAGCAGCTTAAACCCCGGGAACACTGAAGCTTTCTTT. This sequence encodes CASSLNPGNTEAFF.